The rows below give T cell receptor beta chains drawn from one sample of a study of blood T cells in healthy people across ages. TCRdb independently ran MiXCR on the 5' RACE reads; one entry per CDR3 protein. Here the sample spans 650,000 to 1,000,000 distinct CDR3 sequences, approximately 35% being singletons. Specimen: blood. The receptors originated from a man aged 18 to 35 in good health. CDR3s leave out the opening cysteine and the closing phenylalanine or tryptophan.

v_call cdr3_aa
TRBV5-5 ASSAVLDTTYEQY
TRBV20-1 SASWQGGGYT
TRBV20-1 SAREKNSGTNVLT
TRBV14 ASSQVGTLTGELF
TRBV7-9 ASSLTGGGFNTEAF
TRBV2 ASSESSGGNQPQH
TRBV10-3 AISQGLDVTDAQY
TRBV18 ASSLHPGTAKETQY
TRBV7-2 ASSLKQGPYNEQF
TRBV10-3 AIARTGHEEDTDTQY
TRBV28 ANRSGQISTDTQY
TRBV5-1 ASSPGQGAVQPQH
TRBV12-3/TRBV12-4 ASGARDRDGYT
TRBV7-9 ASSLMAETQY
TRBV15 ATSRDEGTGFRNTEAF
TRBV29-1 SVEAGFGYGYT
TRBV5-5 ASRSDGYYGYT
TRBV12-3/TRBV12-4 ASSGRTGGRGAF
TRBV7-2 ASGPLLAGGYNEQF
TRBV20-1 SAPEGLAGGDTQY
TRBV5-5 ASSDNMETQY
TRBV4-3 ASSQTSGGAGDTQY
TRBV29-1 SVEVPRGAHSEQF
TRBV6-6 ASSSLTGSSYEQY
TRBV20-1 SAISLRGGSYEQY
TRBV7-3 ASSFGLVQDTQY
TRBV4-2 ASSPWTGSNYEQY
TRBV7-2 ASSLSRQNYGYT
TRBV5-5 ASSLAEAADTQY
TRBV4-2 ASSQDDRGRETQF
TRBV12-3/TRBV12-4 ASSASVRETQY
TRBV20-1 SARDSRHQPQH
TRBV25-1 ASRLDSPEQY
TRBV4-3 ASSQVDRVGPHNEQF
TRBV12-3/TRBV12-4 ASSSTSGYADTQY
TRBV12-5 ASGQPAGASTDTQY
TRBV12-3/TRBV12-4 ASSPGVTGTDTQY
TRBV7-8 ASSLVTQSLGIQY
TRBV10-3 AISELETGHYT
TRBV20-1 SAGRDRGYT